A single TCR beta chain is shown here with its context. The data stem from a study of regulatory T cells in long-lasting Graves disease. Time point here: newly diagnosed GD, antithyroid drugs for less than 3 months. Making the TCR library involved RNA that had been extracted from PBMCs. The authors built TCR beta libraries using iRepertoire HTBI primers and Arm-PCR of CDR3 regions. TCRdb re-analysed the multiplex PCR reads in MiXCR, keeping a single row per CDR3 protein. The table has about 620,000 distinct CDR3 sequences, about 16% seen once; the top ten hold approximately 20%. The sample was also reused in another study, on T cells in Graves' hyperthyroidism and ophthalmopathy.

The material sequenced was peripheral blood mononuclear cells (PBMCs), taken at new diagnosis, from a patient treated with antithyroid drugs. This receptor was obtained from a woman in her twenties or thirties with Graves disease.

This chain's CDR3 is CASSSPTGPNTEAFF. CDR3 DNA: TGTGCCAGCAGCTCCCCGACAGGCCCGAACACTGAAGCTTTCTTT. The chain has TRBV11-3 and TRBJ1-1; D may be TRBD1 (6 bases). The ends were cut back, 4 bases at V and 1 base at J, with 13 bases in the middle. This CDR3 spans 15 amino acids. The germline CDR1 and CDR2 sequences are SGHNT and YENEEA.